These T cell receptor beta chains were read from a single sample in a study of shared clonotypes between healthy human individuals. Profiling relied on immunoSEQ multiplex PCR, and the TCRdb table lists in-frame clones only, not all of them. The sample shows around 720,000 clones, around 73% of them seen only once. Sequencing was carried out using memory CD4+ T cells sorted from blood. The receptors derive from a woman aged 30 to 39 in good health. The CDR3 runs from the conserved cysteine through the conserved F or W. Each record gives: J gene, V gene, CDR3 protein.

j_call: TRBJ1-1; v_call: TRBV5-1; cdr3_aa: CASSPNLRGNTEAFF
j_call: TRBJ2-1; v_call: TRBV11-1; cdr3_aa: CASSLPGQGYNEQFF
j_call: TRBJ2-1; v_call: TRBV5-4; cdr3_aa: CASSSPGLPNEQFF
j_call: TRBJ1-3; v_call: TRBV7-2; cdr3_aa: CASSPRTGGSSGNTIYF
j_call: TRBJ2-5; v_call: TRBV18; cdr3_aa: CASSTQGLEETQYF
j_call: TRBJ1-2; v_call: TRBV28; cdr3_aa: CASSLRQPPGYTF
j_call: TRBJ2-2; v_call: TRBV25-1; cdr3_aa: CASSDLTGVTGELFF
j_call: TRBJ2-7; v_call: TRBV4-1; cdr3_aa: CASSQELVPNSYEQYF
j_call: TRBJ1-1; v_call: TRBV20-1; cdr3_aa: CSQASGTEAFF
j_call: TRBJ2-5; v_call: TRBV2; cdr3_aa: CASSTGQPQETQYF
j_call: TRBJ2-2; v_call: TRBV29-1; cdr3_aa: CSVELQGAGELFF
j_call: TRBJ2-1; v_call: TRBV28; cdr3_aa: CASSGAGGAYNEQFF
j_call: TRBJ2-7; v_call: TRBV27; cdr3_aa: CASSSPSKTSGEQYF
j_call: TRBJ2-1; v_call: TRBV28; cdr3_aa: CASSLPGTDEQFF
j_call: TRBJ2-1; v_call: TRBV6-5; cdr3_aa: CASSYGGRDEQFF
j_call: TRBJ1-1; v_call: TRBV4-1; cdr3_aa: CASSQNRISRRQAMNTEAFF
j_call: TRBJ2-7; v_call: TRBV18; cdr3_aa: CASSQSGGAGEQYF
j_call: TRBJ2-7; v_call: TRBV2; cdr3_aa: CASRLSWWDFSGKQYF
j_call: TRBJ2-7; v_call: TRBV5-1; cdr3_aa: CASSFPKGEGGEQYF
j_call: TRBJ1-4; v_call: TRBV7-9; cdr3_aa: CASSPGGARNEKLFF
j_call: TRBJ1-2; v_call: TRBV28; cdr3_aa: CASGDTGGYGYTF
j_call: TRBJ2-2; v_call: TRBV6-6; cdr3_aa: CASSYGGDTGELFF
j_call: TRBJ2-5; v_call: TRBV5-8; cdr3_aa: CASSFYRKETQYF
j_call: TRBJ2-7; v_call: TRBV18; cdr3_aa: CASSQDREGEQYF
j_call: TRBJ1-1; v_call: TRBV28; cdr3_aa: CASRRQQGSTEAFF
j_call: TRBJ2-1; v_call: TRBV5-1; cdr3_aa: CASSLVPDNEQFF
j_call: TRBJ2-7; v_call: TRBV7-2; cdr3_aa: CASSFSSREGRQQYF
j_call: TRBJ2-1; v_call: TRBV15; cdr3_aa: CATSRDRGQDEQFF
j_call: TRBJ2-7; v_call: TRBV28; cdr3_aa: CASTPGGGEQYF
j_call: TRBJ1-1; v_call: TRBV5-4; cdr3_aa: CASRSGRFNTEAFF
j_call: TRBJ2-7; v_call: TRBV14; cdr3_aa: CASSQIPSSEQYF
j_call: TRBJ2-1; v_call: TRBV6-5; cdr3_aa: CASRAGGPRNEQFF
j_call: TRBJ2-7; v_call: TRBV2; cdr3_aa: CASRLVPYEQYF
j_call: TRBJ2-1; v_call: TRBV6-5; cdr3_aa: CASSPAGGREQFF
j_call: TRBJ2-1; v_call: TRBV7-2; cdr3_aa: CASTATSGSYSGNEQFF
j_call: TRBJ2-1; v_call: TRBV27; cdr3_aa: CASSTSYNEQFF
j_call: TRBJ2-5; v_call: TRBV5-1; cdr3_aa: CASSRLQGEQETQYF
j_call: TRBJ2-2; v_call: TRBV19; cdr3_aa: CASGARGRGNTGELFF
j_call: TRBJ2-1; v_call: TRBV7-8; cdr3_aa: CASSPTSLSYNEQFF
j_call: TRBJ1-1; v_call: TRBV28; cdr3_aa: CASSGRGAPTEAFF
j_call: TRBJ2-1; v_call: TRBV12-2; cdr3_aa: CASRLAPCRGVWNEQFF
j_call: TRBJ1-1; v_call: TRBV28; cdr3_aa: CASSLPTPPTGTEPEAFF
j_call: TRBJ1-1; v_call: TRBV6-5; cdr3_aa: CASIGTGYSEAFF
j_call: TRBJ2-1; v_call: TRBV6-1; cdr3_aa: CASSASGLYRSSYNEQFF
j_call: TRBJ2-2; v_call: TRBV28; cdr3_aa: CASSSGGGGTGELFF
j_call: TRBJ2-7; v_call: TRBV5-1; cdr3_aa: CASSLEGQGYEQYF